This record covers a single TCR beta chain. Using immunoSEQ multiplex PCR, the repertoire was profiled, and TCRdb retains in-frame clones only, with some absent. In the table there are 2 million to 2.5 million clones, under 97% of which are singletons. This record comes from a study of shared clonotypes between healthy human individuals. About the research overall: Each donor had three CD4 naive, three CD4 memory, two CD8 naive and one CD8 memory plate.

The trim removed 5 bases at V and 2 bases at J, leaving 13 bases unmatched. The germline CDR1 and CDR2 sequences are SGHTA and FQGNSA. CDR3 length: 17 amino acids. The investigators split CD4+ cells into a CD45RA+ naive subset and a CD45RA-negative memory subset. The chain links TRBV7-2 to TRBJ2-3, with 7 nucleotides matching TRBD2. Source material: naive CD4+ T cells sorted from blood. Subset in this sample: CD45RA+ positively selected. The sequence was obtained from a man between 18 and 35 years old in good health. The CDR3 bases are TGTGCCAGCAGCGCCATAGGCGGGAGCGGACCCACAGATACGCAGTATTTT. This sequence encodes CASSAIGGSGPTDTQYF.